This record looks at one TCR beta chain sequence and its context. This sample stems from a study of CD8 T cells in Susac syndrome. RNA in amounts of about 0.5 to 1 ug was reverse transcribed with random hexamers. TCRdb processed the immunoSEQ multiplex PCR reads anew with MiXCR; each CDR3 protein has one entry. In the table there are approximately 150,000 distinct CDR3 sequences, about 93% of which are singletons. The germline V gene has CDR1 SGHTA and CDR2 FQGNSA. There are 18 residues in the CDR3. After removal of 0 bases from V and 5 bases from J, the junction contained 14 bases not matched to a gene.

Sample: CD4+ T cells from PBMCs. The TCR originated in a human donor with multiple sclerosis. V is TRBV7-2 and J is TRBJ2-3, with TRBD2 identical over 7 bases. The CDR3 loop reads CASSLAGTTGWGEDTQYF. DNA for the CDR3: TGTGCCAGCAGCTTAGCCGGGACTACCGGATGGGGGGAAGATACGCAGTATTTT.